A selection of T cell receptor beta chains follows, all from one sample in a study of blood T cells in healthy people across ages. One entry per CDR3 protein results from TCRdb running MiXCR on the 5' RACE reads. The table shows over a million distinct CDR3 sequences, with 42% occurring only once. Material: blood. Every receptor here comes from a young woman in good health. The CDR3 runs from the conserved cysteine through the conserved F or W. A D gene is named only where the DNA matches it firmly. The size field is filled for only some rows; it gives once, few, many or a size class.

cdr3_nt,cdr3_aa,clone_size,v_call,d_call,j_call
TGTGCCAGCAGTTTAGGCGGCGGGAGGGCAGGCAAGTACTTC,CASSLGGGRAGKYF,NA,TRBV12-3/TRBV12-4,TRBD2,TRBJ2-5
TGTGCCAGCAGTTGGGCCCGAAGCGGGAGGGACACAGATACGCAGTATTTT,CASSWARSGRDTDTQYF,once,TRBV12-3/TRBV12-4,TRBD2,TRBJ2-3
TGCAGTGCTTTTGCTAGCGGGAGGGTAGACAACAATGAGCAGTTCTTC,CSAFASGRVDNNEQFF,NA,TRBV20-1,TRBD2,TRBJ2-1
TGTGCCAGCAGCCAAGTTGGTAGCGGGAGGGCCAATGAGCAGTTCTTC,CASSQVGSGRANEQFF,NA,TRBV4-2,TRBD2,TRBJ2-1
TGTGCCAGCAGCCCACTAGCGGGAGGGCAGTACTTC,CASSPLAGGQYF,few,TRBV3-1,TRBD2,TRBJ2-7
TGTGCCAGCAGTTCTCAGGGAGCTGGAAACACCATATATTTT,CASSSQGAGNTIYF,NA,TRBV27,NA,TRBJ1-3
TGCGCCAGCAGCCAAGATCAGGGGACAGGCACCAATCAGCCCCAGCATTTT,CASSQDQGTGTNQPQHF,NA,TRBV4-3,TRBD1,TRBJ1-5
TGTGCCAGCAGACCCCAGGGGGGCTACACCTTC,CASRPQGGYTF,NA,TRBV12-3/TRBV12-4,NA,TRBJ1-2
TGCGCCAGCAGCTTGGAGGGGGCCCACGCGAGAGAGACCCAGTACTTC,CASSLEGAHARETQYF,NA,TRBV5-1,TRBD1,TRBJ2-5
TGCGCCAGCAGCCGCGTCGGGGGCTCTACCGGTGAAGCTTTCTTT,CASSRVGGSTGEAFF,few,TRBV4-1,NA,TRBJ1-1
TGTGCCAGCTCACCGGGACAGGAGGCCTATGGCTACACCTTC,CASSPGQEAYGYTF,few,TRBV18,TRBD1,TRBJ1-2
TGCGCCAGCAGGGAAATGAGCGGGGGCGGAAACAATGAGCAGTTCTTC,CASREMSGGGNNEQFF,NA,TRBV5-1,TRBD2,TRBJ2-1
TGTGCCAGCAGTTTGAATAGCGGGAGTCGGAAGACCCAGTACTTC,CASSLNSGSRKTQYF,NA,TRBV12-3/TRBV12-4,TRBD2,TRBJ2-5
TGTGCCAGCAGCCTAGGGATAGCGTCCTACGAGCAGTACTTC,CASSLGIASYEQYF,few,TRBV7-9,NA,TRBJ2-7
TGTGCCAGCAGCTCCTCGGGACAGGGGACCTACGAGCAGTACTTC,CASSSSGQGTYEQYF,NA,TRBV7-9,TRBD1,TRBJ2-7
TGTGCCAGCAGCCTAGGACTAGCGGGGAACACCGGGGAGCTGTTTTTT,CASSLGLAGNTGELFF,few,TRBV3-1,TRBD2,TRBJ2-2
TGTGCCAGCAGCCACAGGGGGCGCGACTATGGCTACACCTTC,CASSHRGRDYGYTF,NA,TRBV7-9,TRBD1,TRBJ1-2
TGCAGTGCTAGAGATGGAGGGATGAACACTGAAGCTTTCTTT,CSARDGGMNTEAFF,NA,TRBV20-1,NA,TRBJ1-1
TGCAGTGCTAGAGTGAATCCCGAGAGAAACAATGAGCAGTTCTTC,CSARVNPERNNEQFF,few,TRBV20-1,NA,TRBJ2-1
TGTGCCAGCAGCACCGGACCTTACAATGAGCAGTTCTTC,CASSTGPYNEQFF,few,TRBV7-2,NA,TRBJ2-1
TGCGCCAGCAGCGGCGGACAGGGTCCCTCGGTCGGAAACACCATATATTTT,CASSGGQGPSVGNTIYF,NA,TRBV5-1,TRBD1,TRBJ1-3